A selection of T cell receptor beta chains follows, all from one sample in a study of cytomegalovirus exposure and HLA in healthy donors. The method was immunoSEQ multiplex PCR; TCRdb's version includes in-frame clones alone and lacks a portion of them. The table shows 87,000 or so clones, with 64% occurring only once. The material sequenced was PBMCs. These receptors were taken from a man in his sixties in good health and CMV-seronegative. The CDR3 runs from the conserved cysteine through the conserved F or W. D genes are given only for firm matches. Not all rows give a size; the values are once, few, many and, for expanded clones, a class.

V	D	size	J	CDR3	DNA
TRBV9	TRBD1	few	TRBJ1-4	CASSAWDRGSEKLFF	TGTGCCAGCAGCGCCTGGGACAGGGGTTCTGAAAAACTGTTTTTT
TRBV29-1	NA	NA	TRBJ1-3	CSALTGNSGNTIYF	TGCAGCGCCTTAACAGGAAACTCTGGAAACACCATATATTTT
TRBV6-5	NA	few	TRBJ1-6	CASTDRQISPLHF	TGTGCCAGCACTGACAGACAAATTTCACCCCTCCACTTT
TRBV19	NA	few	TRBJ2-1	CASSILGSSYNEQFF	TGTGCCAGTAGTATCTTAGGGAGCTCCTACAATGAGCAGTTCTTC
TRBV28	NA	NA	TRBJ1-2	CASSSDSLGYTF	TGTGCCAGCAGCTCTGACAGTTTGGGCTACACCTTC
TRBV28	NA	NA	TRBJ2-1	CASSLFSGAGDEQFF	TGTGCCAGCAGTTTATTCTCAGGGGCCGGGGATGAGCAGTTCTTC
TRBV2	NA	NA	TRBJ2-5	CASRADRTQETQYF	TGTGCCAGCAGGGCTGACAGAACACAAGAGACCCAGTACTTC
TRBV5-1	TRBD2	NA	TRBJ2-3	CASSLGRKLAGGPPTDTQYF	TGCGCCAGCAGCTTGGGGCGAAAGCTAGCGGGAGGCCCTCCCACAGATACGCAGTATTTT
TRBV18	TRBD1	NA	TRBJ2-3	CASSKTGGTDTQYF	TGTGCCAGCTCAAAGACAGGGGGCACAGATACGCAGTATTTT
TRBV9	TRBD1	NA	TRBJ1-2	CASSVARDRAGYTF	TGTGCCAGCAGCGTAGCTAGAGACAGGGCTGGCTACACCTTC
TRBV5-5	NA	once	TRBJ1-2	CASSLSGQLMNYGYTF	TGTGCCAGCAGCTTGAGCGGACAGCTAATGAACTATGGCTACACCTTC
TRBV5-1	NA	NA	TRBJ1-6	CASSLNQGYNSPLHF	TGCGCCAGCAGCCTCAATCAGGGATATAATTCACCCCTCCACTTT
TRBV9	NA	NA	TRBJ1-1	CASSVARGEAFF	TGTGCCAGCAGCGTAGCGCGGGGAGAAGCTTTCTTT
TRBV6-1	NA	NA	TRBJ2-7	CASSELRGYEQYF	TGTGCCAGCAGTGAACTCAGGGGTTACGAGCAGTACTTC
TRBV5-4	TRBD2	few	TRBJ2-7	CASSKGLAGGGNEQYF	TGTGCCAGCAGCAAGGGACTAGCGGGAGGGGGAAACGAGCAGTACTTC
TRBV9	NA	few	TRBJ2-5	CASSVGPGSQETQYF	TGTGCCAGCAGCGTAGGTCCAGGCTCACAAGAGACCCAGTACTTC
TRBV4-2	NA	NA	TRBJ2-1	CASSQSLMDEQFF	TGTGCCAGCAGCCAAAGCCTAATGGATGAGCAGTTCTTC
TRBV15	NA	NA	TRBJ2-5	CATSRGHEGEGYF	TGTGCCACCAGCAGAGGTCATGAGGGGGAGGGGTACTTC
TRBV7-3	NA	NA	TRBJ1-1	CASSLMSGATEAFF	TGTGCCAGCAGCTTAATGAGCGGAGCCACTGAAGCTTTCTTT